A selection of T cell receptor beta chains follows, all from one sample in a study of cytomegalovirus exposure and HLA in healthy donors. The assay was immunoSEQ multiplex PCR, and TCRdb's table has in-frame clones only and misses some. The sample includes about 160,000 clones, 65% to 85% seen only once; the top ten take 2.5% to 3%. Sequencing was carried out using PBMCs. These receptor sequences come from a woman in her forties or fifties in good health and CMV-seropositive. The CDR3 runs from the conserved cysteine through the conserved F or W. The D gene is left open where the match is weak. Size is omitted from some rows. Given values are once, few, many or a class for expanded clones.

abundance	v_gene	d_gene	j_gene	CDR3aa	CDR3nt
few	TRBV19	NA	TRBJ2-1	CASRAQGPVNNEQFF	TGTGCCAGTAGAGCCCAGGGGCCGGTAAACAATGAGCAGTTCTTC
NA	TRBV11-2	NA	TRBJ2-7	CASSASGTTFYEQYF	TGTGCCAGCAGCGCCTCCGGGACAACCTTTTACGAGCAGTACTTC
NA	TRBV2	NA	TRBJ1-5	CASSSTVGSNQPQHF	TGTGCCAGCAGCTCGACAGTAGGTAGCAATCAGCCCCAGCATTTT
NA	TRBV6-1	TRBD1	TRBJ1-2	CASREPGTGLYGYTF	TGTGCCAGCAGGGAACCCGGGACAGGACTCTATGGCTACACCTTC
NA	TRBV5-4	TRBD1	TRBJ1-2	CASRPESGTGRYTF	TGTGCCAGCAGGCCGGAATCCGGGACAGGGCGTTACACCTTC
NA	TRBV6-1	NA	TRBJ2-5	CASSEPLGGARGTETQYF	TGTGCCAGCAGTGAACCGCTTGGGGGAGCAAGGGGGACGGAGACCCAGTACTTC
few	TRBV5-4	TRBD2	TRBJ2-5	CASSLAGGGQETQYF	TGTGCCAGCAGCTTGGCCGGGGGGGGCCAAGAGACCCAGTACTTC
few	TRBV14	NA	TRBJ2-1	CASSQDWQAYNEQFF	TGTGCCAGCAGCCAAGATTGGCAGGCGTACAATGAGCAGTTCTTC
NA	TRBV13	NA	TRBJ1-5	CASSPNRDQPQHF	TGTGCCAGCAGCCCTAACAGGGATCAGCCCCAGCATTTT
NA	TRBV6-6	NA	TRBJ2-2	CASSYWGNTGELFF	TGTGCCAGCAGTTACTGGGGCAACACCGGGGAGCTGTTTTTT
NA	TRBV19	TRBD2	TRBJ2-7	CASSYSGESSYEQYF	TGTGCCAGTAGCTATAGCGGGGAAAGCTCCTACGAGCAGTACTTC
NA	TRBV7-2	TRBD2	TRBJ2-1	CASSRGTSGLASSYNEQFF	TGTGCCAGCAGCCGCGGGACTAGCGGGCTGGCAAGCTCCTACAATGAGCAGTTCTTC
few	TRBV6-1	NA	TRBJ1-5	CASTAQGFSQPQHF	TGTGCCAGCACCGCACAGGGTTTTTCTCAGCCCCAGCATTTT
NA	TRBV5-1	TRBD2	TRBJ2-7	CASSLASGGREQYF	TGCGCCAGCAGCTTGGCCAGCGGGGGACGCGAGCAGTACTTC
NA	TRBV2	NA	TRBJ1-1	CASSERENTEAFF	TGTGCCAGCAGTGAGAGGGAGAACACTGAAGCTTTCTTT
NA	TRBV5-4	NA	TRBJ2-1	CASSVGPTRRGFF	TGTGCCAGCAGCGTGGGACCTACCCGACGAGGGTTCTTC
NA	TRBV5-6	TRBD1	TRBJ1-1	CASSSRLTGGRTEAFF	TGTGCCAGCAGCTCCCGGTTGACAGGGGGCCGCACTGAAGCTTTCTTT
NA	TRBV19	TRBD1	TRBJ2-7	CASSKMTGSEQYF	TGTGCCAGTAGTAAAATGACAGGGTCCGAGCAGTACTTC
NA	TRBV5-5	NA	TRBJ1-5	CASSPGRGNQPQHF	TGTGCCAGCAGTCCTGGGAGAGGCAATCAGCCCCAGCATTTT
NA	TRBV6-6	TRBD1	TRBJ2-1	CASSRPGGAVNEQFF	TGTGCCAGCAGTAGGCCAGGGGGCGCTGTCAATGAGCAGTTCTTC
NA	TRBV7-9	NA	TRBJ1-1	CASSLTGEAFF	TGTGCCAGCAGCCTAACGGGTGAAGCTTTCTTT
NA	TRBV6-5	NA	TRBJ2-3	CASSTFADSTDTQYF	TGTGCCAGCAGTACATTCGCGGACTCAACAGATACGCAGTATTTT
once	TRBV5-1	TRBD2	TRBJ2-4	CASSLGEGSIQYF	TGCGCCAGCAGCTTGGGGGAGGGCAGCATTCAGTACTTC